This T cell receptor beta chain emerged from a study of T cell repertoires in cytomegalovirus infection. Study summary: Public TCR beta signatures marked donors with CMV infection and the matching HLA. General study findings and limits: CMV-specific TCR beta clonotypes restricted by HLA-C dominated the ex vivo response. Carriers of CMV and the relevant HLA type were discriminated by public TCR beta frequency.

This clonotype was observed a few times. What it binds is unknown. Germline CDR1 MDHEN, CDR2 SYDVKM. Deletions cut 6 bases from V and 4 bases from J, with 14 bases between. The CDR3 is made up of 14 amino acids. TCRdb itself ran the reads through MiXCR, one entry per CDR3 protein. The sample lists around 550,000 distinct CDR3 sequences; 26% were seen once. This receptor was identified in a human donor in good health (CMV status not recorded). Some clones in this sample may be carry-over from other donors' samples. The sequenced sample consisted of PBMCs. The chain employs TRBV28 and TRBJ2-3; D gene unclear. The CDR3 loop reads CASRPGPHSDTQYF. DNA of the CDR3: TGTGCCAGCAGACCTGGACCTCACTCAGATACGCAGTATTTT.